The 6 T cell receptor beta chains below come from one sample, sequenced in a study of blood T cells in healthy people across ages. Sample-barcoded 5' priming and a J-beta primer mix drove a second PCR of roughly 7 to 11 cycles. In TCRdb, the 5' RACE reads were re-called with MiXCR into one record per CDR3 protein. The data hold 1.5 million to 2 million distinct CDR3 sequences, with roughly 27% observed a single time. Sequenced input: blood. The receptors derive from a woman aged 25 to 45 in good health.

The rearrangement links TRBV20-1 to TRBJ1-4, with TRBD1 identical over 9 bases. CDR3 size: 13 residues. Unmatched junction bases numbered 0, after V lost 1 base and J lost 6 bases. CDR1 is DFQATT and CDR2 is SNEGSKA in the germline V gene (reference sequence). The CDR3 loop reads CSARGTGDEKLFF. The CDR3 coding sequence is TGCAGTGCTAGAGGGACAGGGGATGAAAAACTGTTTTTT.

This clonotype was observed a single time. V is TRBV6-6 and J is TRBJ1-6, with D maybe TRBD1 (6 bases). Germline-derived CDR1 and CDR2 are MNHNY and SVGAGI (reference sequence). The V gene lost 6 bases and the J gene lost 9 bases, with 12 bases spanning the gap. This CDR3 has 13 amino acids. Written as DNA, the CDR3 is TGTGCCAGCAGGACAACAGGGACTTCACCCCTCCACTTT. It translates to CASRTTGTSPLHF.

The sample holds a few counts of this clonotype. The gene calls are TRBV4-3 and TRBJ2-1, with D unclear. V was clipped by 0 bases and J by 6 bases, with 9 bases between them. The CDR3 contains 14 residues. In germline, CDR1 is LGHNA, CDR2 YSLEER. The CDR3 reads CASSQDRRFNEQFF. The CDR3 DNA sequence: TGCGCCAGCAGCCAAGATAGAAGATTCAATGAGCAGTTCTTC.

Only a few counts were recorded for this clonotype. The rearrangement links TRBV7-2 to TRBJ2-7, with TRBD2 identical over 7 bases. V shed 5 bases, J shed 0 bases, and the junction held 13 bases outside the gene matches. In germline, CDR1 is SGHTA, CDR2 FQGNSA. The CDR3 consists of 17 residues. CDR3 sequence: CASSPGGGRISSYEQYF. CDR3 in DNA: TGTGCCAGCAGCCCTGGGGGAGGGAGGATCAGCTCCTACGAGCAGTACTTC. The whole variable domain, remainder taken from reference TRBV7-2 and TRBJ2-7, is GAGVSQSPSNKVTEKGKDVELRCDPISGHTALYWYRQSLGQGLEFLIYFQGNSAPDKSGLPSDRFSAERTGGSVSTLTIQRTQQEDSAVYLCASSPGGGRISSYEQYFGPGTRLTVT.

The DNA of the CDR3 is TGCAGTGCTAGTTCCCCCGCTAGCGGGACCTGGGGTGAGCAGTTCTTC. Protein sequence: CSASSPASGTWGEQFF. V is TRBV20-1 and J is TRBJ2-1; TRBD2 agrees at 9 bases. J lost 9 bases, V lost 3 bases, and 15 bases had no gene match. The germline V gene has CDR1 DFQATT and CDR2 SNEGSKA (reference sequence). This CDR3 comprises 16 residues.

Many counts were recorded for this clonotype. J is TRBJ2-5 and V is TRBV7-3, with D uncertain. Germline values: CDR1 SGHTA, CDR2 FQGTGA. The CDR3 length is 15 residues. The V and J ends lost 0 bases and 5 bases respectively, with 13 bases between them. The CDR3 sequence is CASSLTPGSRETQYF. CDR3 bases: TGTGCCAGCAGCTTAACTCCAGGTAGCAGGGAGACCCAGTACTTC.